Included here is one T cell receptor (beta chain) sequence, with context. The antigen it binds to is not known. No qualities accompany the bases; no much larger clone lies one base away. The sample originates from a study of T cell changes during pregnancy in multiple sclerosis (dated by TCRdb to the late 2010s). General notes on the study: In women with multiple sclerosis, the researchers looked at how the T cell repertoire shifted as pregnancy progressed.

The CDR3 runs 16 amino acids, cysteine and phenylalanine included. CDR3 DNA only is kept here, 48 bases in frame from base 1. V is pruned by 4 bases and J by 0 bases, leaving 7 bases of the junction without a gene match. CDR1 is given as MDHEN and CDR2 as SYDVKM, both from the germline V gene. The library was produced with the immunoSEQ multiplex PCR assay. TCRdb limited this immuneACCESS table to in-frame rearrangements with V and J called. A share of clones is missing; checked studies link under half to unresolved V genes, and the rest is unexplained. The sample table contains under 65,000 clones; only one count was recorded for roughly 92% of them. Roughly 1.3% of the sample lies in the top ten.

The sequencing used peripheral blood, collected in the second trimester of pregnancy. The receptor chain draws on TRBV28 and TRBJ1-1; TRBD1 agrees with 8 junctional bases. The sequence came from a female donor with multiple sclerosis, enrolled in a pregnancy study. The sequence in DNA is TGTGCCAGCAGTTCACCCGGACAGGGAGTGAACACTGAAGCTTTCTTT. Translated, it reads CASSSPGQGVNTEAFF.